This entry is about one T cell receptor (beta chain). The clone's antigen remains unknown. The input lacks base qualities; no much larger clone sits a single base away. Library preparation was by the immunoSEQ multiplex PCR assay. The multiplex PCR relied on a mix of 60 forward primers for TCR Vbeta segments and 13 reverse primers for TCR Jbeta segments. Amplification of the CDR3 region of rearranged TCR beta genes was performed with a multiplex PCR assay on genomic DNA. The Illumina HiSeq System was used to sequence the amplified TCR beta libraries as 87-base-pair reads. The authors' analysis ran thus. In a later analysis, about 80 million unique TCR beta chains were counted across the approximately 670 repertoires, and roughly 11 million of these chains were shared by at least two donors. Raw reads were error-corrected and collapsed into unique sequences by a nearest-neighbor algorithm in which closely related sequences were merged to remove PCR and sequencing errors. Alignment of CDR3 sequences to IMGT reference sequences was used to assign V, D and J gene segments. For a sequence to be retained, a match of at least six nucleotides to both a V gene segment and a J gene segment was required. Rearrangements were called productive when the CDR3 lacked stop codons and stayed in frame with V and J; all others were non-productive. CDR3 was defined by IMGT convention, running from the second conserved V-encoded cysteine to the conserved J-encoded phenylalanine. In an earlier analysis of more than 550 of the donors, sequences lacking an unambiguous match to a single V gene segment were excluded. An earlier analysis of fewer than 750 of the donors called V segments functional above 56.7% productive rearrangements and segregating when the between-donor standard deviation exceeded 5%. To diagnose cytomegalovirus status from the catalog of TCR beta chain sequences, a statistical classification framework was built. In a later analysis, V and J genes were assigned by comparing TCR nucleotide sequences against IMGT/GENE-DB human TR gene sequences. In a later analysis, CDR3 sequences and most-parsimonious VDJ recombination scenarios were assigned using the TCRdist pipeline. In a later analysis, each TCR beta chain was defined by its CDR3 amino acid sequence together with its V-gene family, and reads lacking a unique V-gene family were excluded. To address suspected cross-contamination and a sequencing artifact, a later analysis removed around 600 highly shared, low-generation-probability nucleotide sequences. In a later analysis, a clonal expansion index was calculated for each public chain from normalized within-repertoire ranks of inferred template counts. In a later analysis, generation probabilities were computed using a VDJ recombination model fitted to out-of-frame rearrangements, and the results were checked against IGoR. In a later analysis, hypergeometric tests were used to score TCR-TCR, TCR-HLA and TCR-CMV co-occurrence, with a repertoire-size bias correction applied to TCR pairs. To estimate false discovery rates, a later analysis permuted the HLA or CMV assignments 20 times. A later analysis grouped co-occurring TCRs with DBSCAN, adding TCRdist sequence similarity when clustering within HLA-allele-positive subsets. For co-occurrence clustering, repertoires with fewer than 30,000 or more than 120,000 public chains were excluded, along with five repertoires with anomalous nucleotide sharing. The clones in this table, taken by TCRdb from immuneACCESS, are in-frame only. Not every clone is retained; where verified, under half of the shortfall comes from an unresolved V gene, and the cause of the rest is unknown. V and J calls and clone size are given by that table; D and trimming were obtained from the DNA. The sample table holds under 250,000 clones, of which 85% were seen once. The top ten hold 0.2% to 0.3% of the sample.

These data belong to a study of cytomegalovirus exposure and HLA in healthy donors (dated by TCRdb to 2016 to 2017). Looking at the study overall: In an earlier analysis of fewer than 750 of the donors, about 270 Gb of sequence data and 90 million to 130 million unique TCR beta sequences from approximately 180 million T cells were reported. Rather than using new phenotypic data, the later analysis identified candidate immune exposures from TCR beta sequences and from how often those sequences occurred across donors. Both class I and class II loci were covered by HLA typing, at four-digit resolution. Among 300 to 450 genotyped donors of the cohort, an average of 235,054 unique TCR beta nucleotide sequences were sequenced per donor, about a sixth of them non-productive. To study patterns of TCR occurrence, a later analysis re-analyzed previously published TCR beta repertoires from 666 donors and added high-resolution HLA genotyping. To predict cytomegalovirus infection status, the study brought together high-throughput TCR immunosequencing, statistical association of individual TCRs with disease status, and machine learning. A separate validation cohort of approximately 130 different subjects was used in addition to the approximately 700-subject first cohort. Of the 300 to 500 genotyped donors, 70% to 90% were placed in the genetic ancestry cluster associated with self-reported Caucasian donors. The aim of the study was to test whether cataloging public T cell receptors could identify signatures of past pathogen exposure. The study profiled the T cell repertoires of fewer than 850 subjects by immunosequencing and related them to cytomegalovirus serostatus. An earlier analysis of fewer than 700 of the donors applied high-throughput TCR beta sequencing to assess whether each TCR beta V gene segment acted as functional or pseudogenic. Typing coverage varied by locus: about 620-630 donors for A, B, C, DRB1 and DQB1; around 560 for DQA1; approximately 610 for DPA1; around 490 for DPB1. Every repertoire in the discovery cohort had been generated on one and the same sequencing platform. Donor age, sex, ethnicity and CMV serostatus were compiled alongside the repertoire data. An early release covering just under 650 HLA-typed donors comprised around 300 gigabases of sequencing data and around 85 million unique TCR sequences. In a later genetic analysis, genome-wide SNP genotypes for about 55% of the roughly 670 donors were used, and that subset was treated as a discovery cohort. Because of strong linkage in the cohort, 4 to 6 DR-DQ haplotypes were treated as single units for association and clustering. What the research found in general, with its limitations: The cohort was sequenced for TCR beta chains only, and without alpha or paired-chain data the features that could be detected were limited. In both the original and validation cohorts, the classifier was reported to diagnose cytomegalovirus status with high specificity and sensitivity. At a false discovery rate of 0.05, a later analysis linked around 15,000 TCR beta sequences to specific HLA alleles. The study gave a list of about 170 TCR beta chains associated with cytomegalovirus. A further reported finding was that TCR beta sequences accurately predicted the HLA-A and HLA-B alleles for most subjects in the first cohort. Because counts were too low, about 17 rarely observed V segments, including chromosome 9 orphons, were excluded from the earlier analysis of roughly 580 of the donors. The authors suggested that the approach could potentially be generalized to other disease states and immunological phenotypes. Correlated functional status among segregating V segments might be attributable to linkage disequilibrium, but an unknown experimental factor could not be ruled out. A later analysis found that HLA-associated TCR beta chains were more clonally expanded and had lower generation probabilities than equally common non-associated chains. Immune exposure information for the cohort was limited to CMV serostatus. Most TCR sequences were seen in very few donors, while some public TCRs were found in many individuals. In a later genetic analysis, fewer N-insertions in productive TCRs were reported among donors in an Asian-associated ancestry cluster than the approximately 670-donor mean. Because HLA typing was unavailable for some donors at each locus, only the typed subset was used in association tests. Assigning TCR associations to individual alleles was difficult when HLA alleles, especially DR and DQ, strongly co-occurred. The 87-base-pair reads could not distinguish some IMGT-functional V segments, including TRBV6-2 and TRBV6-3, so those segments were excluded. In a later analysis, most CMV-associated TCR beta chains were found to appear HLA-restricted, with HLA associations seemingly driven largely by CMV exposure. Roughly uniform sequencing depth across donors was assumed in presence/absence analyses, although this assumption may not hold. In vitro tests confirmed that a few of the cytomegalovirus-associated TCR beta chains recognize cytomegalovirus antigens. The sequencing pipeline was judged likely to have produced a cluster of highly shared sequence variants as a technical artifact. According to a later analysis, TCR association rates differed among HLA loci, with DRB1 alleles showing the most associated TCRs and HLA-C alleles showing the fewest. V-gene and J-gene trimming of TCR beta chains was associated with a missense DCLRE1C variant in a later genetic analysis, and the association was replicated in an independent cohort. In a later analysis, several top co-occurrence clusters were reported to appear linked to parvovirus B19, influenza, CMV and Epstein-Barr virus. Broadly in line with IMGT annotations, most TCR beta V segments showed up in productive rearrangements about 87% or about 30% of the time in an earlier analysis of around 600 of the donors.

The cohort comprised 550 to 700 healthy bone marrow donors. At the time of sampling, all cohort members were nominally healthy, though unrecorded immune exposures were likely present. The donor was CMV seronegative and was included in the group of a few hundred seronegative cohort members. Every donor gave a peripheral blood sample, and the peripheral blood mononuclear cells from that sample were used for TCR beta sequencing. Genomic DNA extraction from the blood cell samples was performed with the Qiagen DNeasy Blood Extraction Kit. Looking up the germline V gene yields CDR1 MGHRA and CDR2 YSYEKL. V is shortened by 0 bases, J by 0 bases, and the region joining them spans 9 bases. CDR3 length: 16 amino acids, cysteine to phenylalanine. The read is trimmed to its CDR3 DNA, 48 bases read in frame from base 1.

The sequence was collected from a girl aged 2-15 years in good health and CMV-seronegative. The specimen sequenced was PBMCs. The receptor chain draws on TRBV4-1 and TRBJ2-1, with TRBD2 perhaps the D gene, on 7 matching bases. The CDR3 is CASSQDGGPSYNEQFF. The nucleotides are TGCGCCAGCAGCCAAGACGGGGGGCCCTCCTACAATGAGCAGTTCTTC.